This T cell receptor (beta chain) was sequenced in a study of blood T cells in healthy people across ages. Study-wide points: More naive CD4+ cells and higher diversity were found in long-lived than in aged donors.

A second PCR, run for roughly 6 to 11 cycles, used a sample-barcoded 5' primer plus a J-beta primer mix. TCRdb passed the 5' RACE reads through MiXCR, listing each CDR3 protein once. Found here are 1,100,000 or so distinct CDR3 sequences, 35% to 55% of them singletons; the top ten hold over 15%. V was clipped by 5 bases and J by 4 bases, with 17 bases between them. The CDR3 is 15 amino acids. As regards this clonotype: No antigen is known for it.

The V call is TRBV12-3 or TRBV12-4, the J call TRBJ1-2; weak D call: TRBD1 (5 bases). The sequenced material came from blood. The TCR originated in a woman aged 55-70 years in good health. CDR3 region: CASSGVFGAAYGYTF. The CDR3 region has the DNA TGTGCCAGCAGTGGGGTCTTTGGGGCAGCCTATGGCTACACCTTC.